This section outlines one T cell receptor (beta chain) sequence together with its context. Clones were sequenced by immunoSEQ multiplex PCR, and TCRdb holds only the in-frame ones, with some missing. This table has about 70,000 clones, around nine tenths appearing once. These data are taken from a study of T cell changes during pregnancy in multiple sclerosis. The TCR sequence derives from a female donor with multiple sclerosis, enrolled in a pregnancy study. Sequencing was performed on CD4+ T cells from peripheral blood mononuclear cells, taken after pregnancy.

This chain's CDR3 is CASSTRTGYEQYF. As DNA, the CDR3 is TGTGCCAGCAGCACCCGGACAGGCTACGAGCAGTACTTC. The chain combines TRBV5-6 with TRBJ2-7; 7 nucleotides match TRBD1. V shed 4 bases, J shed 3 bases, and the junction held 4 bases outside the gene matches. The CDR3 covers 13 residues. Germline V gene data show CDR1 as SGHDT and CDR2 as YYEEEE.